The clone carrying this TCR beta chain has a single count. The antigen remains unidentified. Unstimulated PBMCs were sorted into CD3+CD4+ and CD3+CD8+ populations. This specimen belongs to a study of T cell clones after liver transplantation. Overall study context: Post-transplant blood was tracked for graft-donor-reactive T cell clones identified in a pre-transplant mixed lymphocyte reaction. Graft-donor-reactive sequences were compared with third-party-reactive TCRbeta sequences from pre-transplant mixed lymphocyte reactions. Study observations and caveats: The donor-reactive repertoire was only partly measurable in a couple of subjects, lacking donor cells.

Germline V gene sequence: CDR1 MDHEN, CDR2 SYDVKM. The ends lost 7 bases at V and 4 bases at J; junction bases unmatched: 6. This CDR3 contains 13 residues. The protocol was immunoSEQ multiplex PCR, while the TCRdb copy is restricted to in-frame clones and leaves out a portion. This sample has about 74,000 clones, with 75% to 90% found just once. The source material was CD4+ T cells from blood, sampled before liver transplant. This chain uses TRBV28 with TRBJ2-7; 8 bases agree with TRBD1. The sequence came from a human donor who received a liver transplant. CDR3 nucleotides: TGTGCCAGCATCGGACAGGGTGGGTACGAGCAGTACTTC. Translating gives CASIGQGGYEQYF.